One and the same sample provided the 15 T cell receptor beta chains below, sequenced in a study of T cell responses to AZD1222 COVID-19 vaccine. Only in-frame clones appear in the TCRdb table, and some are missing; sequencing was by immunoSEQ multiplex PCR. Of approximately 67,000 clones in the sample, roughly 87% were seen once. Material: peripheral blood, obtained 28 days after the second AZD1222 dose. The receptors were sampled from an adult who received the AZD1222 COVID-19 vaccine.

The chain carries TRBV7-2 and TRBJ1-5, with D perhaps TRBD1 (6 bases). The CDR3 runs to 15 residues. Looked up from germline, CDR1 is SGHTA and CDR2 is FQGNSA. The V end was cut by 3 bases, the J end by 5 bases, with 14 bases between. The CDR3 region is CASSFQDRNDQPQHF. Written as DNA, the CDR3 is TGTGCCAGCAGCTTCCAGGACAGAAACGATCAGCCCCAGCATTTT.

The rearrangement uses TRBV6-5 and TRBJ2-5; D perhaps matches TRBD1 (6 bases). Trimming pared 4 bases from V and 5 bases from J, leaving 14 bases between. From germline, CDR1 is MNHEY and CDR2 SVGAGI. The CDR3 covers 14 residues. CDR3 region: CASSLGGTGETQYF. The DNA for the CDR3 is TGTGCCAGCAGTTTAGGGGGTACGGGGGAGACCCAGTACTTC.

V is TRBV11-2 and J is TRBJ2-3; D unclear. The V gene lost 2 bases and the J gene lost 6 bases, with 9 bases spanning the gap. The CDR3 totals 13 residues. The germline V gene has CDR1 SGHAT and CDR2 FQNNGV. CDR3 coding DNA: TGTGCCAGCAGCTTAATCCCGAGGGATACGCAGTATTTT. Protein sequence: CASSLIPRDTQYF. Looking up the rest from reference TRBV11-2 and TRBJ2-3 gives the full variable domain: EAGVAQSPRYKIIEKRQSVAFWCNPISGHATLYWYQQILGQGPKLLIQFQNNGVVDDSQLPKDRFSAERLKGVDSTLKIQPAKLEDSAVYLCASSLIPRDTQYFGPGTRLTVL.

The J gene is TRBJ2-7, the V gene TRBV3-1 (or the pseudogene TRBV3-2); 7 bases align to TRBD2. Trimming at V came to 7 bases and at J to 1 base, leaving 4 bases not matched to a gene. This CDR3 has 13 residues. Germline CDR1 and CDR2: LGHDT and YNNKEL (reference sequence). CDR3 in DNA: TGTGCCAGCAAAATGGGGGGGTCCTACGAGCAGTACTTC. Protein product: CASKMGGSYEQYF.

This chain connects TRBV19 to TRBJ2-6, with 8 nucleotides matching TRBD1. This CDR3 is 19 amino acids long. CDR1 LNHDA and CDR2 SQIVND come from the germline V gene (reference sequence). The trim removed 4 bases at V and 0 bases at J, leaving 11 bases unmatched. The CDR3 loop is CASSTQDRVKDSGANVLTF. The CDR3 DNA reads TGTGCCAGTAGTACCCAGGACAGGGTGAAGGACTCTGGGGCCAACGTCCTGACTTTC.

This sequence joins TRBV9 and TRBJ1-6; the D is unclear. This CDR3 contains 12 residues. Trimming pared 0 bases from V and 8 bases from J, leaving 3 bases between. Germline V CDR1 and CDR2: SGDLS, YYNGEE. CDR3 nucleotide sequence: TGTGCCAGCAGCGTAGCTCATTCACCCCTCCACTTT. Translating it yields CASSVAHSPLHF.

The rearrangement uses TRBV6-5 and TRBJ1-2, with a weak D call TRBD1 (5 bases). Trimming removed 5 bases at V and 0 bases at J, with 10 bases between. CDR1 MNHEY and CDR2 SVGAGI come from the germline V gene. The CDR3 extends over 14 amino acids. The CDR3 region has the DNA TGTGCCAGCAGTCCCCTGACAGCTAACTATGGCTACACCTTC. Encoded protein: CASSPLTANYGYTF.

The CDR3 region has the DNA TGTGCCAGCAGCCAGGTCCCGGGGGAGCAGTTCTTC. It codes for CASSQVPGEQFF. This chain joins TRBV4-2 and TRBJ2-1; D is possibly TRBD2 (5 bases). The CDR3 is 12 amino acids. Trimming took off 3 bases at V and 10 bases at J, with 10 bases between the two ends. Germline CDR1 and CDR2: LGHNA and YNFKEQ.

CDR3 DNA sequence: TGTGCCAGCAGCCAAGGGGATCAGCCCCAGCATTTT. Translation: CASSQGDQPQHF. The J gene is TRBJ1-5, the V gene TRBV14; unclear D gene. The germline V gene has CDR1 SGHDN and CDR2 FVKESK. The CDR3 contains 12 residues. V lost 1 base to trimming and J lost 5 bases, with 3 bases between them.

DNA of the CDR3: TGTGCCAGCAGAAAAGGGGGGGTCGAGACCCAGTACTTC. It translates to CASRKGGVETQYF. The genes are TRBV7-9 and TRBJ2-5; weak D call: TRBD2 (7 bases). CDR3 length: 13 amino acids. The germline V gene has CDR1 SEHNR and CDR2 FQNEAQ (reference sequence). V was cut by 6 bases and J by 5 bases, with 13 bases left in between.

This clone has a single count. The chain joins TRBV3-1 (or the pseudogene TRBV3-2) to TRBJ1-5, with 10 bases matching TRBD1. The CDR3 runs to 15 residues. Germline V gene data show CDR1 as LGHDT and CDR2 as YNNKEL (reference sequence). V lost 4 bases and J lost 7; bases outside the gene matches: 7. This CDR3 reads CASSLGTGADQPQHF. The CDR3, as DNA: TGTGCCAGCAGCCTCGGGACAGGGGCCGACCAGCCCCAGCATTTT.

The rearrangement joins TRBV5-1 to TRBJ1-2, with 9 bases lining up with TRBD1. The junction had 4 bases not matched to a gene; V was cut back by 8 bases and J by 8 bases. Looked up from germline, CDR1 is SGHRS and CDR2 is YFSETQ. The CDR3 loop spans 11 amino acids. The CDR3 DNA sequence: TGCGCCAGTGGACAGGGGAGCGGCTACACCTTC. Its translation: CASGQGSGYTF.

The chain combines TRBV7-3 with TRBJ2-1; 11 bases are shared with TRBD2. This CDR3 spans 14 amino acids. In germline, CDR1 is SGHTA, CDR2 FQGTGA. V dropped 7 bases and J dropped 5; count of bases not matched to a gene: 4. The CDR3 nucleotides read TGTGCCAGCAAAGAGACTAGCGGGAACAATGAGCAGTTCTTC. It is translated as CASKETSGNNEQFF.

The chain employs TRBV27 and TRBJ1-2; D gene ambiguous. CDR1 and CDR2 (germline): MNHEY, SMNVEV (reference sequence). This CDR3 has 11 amino acids. Trimming took off 6 bases at V and 5 bases at J, with 7 bases between the two ends. The CDR3 nucleotides are TGTGCCAGCAGGGGAGGGTATGGCTACACCTTC. Translation: CASRGGYGYTF.

Remarks on this clone: Other DNA sequences within the sample encode an identical CDR3. V is TRBV5-1 and J is TRBJ1-5; 10 bases map to TRBD1. V was pared by 0 bases and J by 6 bases, with 3 bases of the junction left unmatched. Germline V gene data show CDR1 as SGHRS and CDR2 as YFSETQ. The CDR3 covers 15 residues. CDR3 in DNA: TGCGCCAGCAGCTTGGAAGGACAGGGGGGTCAGCCCCAGCATTTT. This codes for CASSLEGQGGQPQHF.